This record concerns one T cell receptor (beta chain) sequence. Its target antigen remains unknown. It has no much larger one-base neighbor in the sample; base qualities were not kept. For CDR1 and CDR2, the germline V gene lists SNHLY and FYNNEI. V was cut back by 6 bases and J by 4 bases, leaving a gap of 12 bases between them. The CDR3, from cysteine to phenylalanine, totals 13 residues. The only DNA kept is the CDR3, 39 bases in frame from the first base. The sample comes from a study of blood T cell repertoires in COVID-19 (dated by TCRdb to 2018 to 2020). A note on the overall study: Collaborator samples came from the United States, Italy and Spain and covered acute and convalescent phases of COVID-19. The repertoires were made available in a free public database intended to serve as a resource for research on the immune response to SARS-CoV-2. The samples were drawn from two sources: the first 160 participants of the ongoing ImmuneRACE study, and 950 to 1,500 subjects contributed by 6 global collaborators. HLA class I and class II types, where available, came from metadata supplied by the sample provider rather than from assay-based typing. The prospective study material was composed of cDNA or gDNA derived from T cells, B-cell-depleted T cells, or PBMCs. Sample metadata almost always included a de-identified subject ID, COVID-19 status, age in years and sex. Deeply sampled blood TCRbeta repertoires from subjects exposed to, actively infected with, or recovered from COVID-19 were included in the dataset. Points the paper makes about the study in general: How much clinical and demographic metadata was included differed by source and by participant, and the metadata was provided uncurated.

TCRbeta CDR3 regions were amplified from genomic DNA using the immunoSEQ Assay, a bias-controlled multiplex PCR. The paper's processing steps were these. Within the assay, amplification of reference gene primers was used to estimate how many nucleated cells each sample contained. Sequence reads were collapsed and filtered to measure the absolute abundance of every unique TCRbeta CDR3 rearrangement. For each sample, productive Simpson clonality was calculated by taking the square root of Simpson's diversity index across productive rearrangements. TCRdb took over this immuneACCESS table, retaining in-frame rearrangements with V and J assigned. Such tables are incomplete; in checked studies, under half of the missing clones stem from an unresolved V gene, and the remainder is unexplained. The V and J calls and clone size are taken from that table; D and trimming were inferred from the DNA. The sample has a few hundred thousand clones on record, 88% of them singletons. The ten biggest clones cover over 1.1% of the sample.

Whole blood was collected in K2EDTA tubes by collaborating institutions according to the institutions' own protocols. For TCRbeta analysis, collaborator samples were shipped as frozen whole blood, as isolated PBMCs, or as DNA extracted from either sample type. The rearrangement combines TRBV2 with TRBJ1-2, with a weak D call of TRBD1 (6 bases match). This sequence was found in a man aged 80 or over with acute or convalescent COVID-19. Specimen: peripheral blood. The CDR3: CASRWGPSYGYTF. The DNA sequence is as follows: TGTGCCAGCAGGTGGGGGCCGAGCTATGGCTACACCTTC.